This TCR beta chain originates from a study of blood T cell repertoires in COVID-19. Background on the study: COVID-19 samples, acute and convalescent, were from the United States, Italy and Spain.

TCRdb's table, derived via immunoSEQ multiplex PCR, lists solely in-frame clones and lacks some. The data hold over 120,000 clones, with 75% to 85% observed a single time. The sample was peripheral blood. The TCR originated in a man aged 65-85 years who had recovered from COVID-19.

The CDR3 region has the DNA TGTGGGGTGGGACTAGTCTTCGGGACCCAGTACTTC. Its translation: CGVGLVFGTQYF. The V call is TRBV6-5, the J call TRBJ2-5; 8 bases map to TRBD2. The CDR3 is 12 residues long. Germline V gene lookup returns CDR1 MNHEY and CDR2 SVGAGI.